The rows below give T cell receptor beta chains drawn from one sample of a study of blood T cell repertoires in COVID-19. Measured with immunoSEQ multiplex PCR; TCRdb has only the in-frame clones, and not every one. Of hundreds of thousands of clones in the sample, 90% were seen once. Sequences were obtained from PBMCs or T cells enriched from blood (not recorded which). Receptors were obtained from a man between 60 and 75 years old who had recovered from COVID-19. Each CDR3 is given with its conserved first and last residue. Each record gives: V gene, J gene, clone size, D gene, CDR3 protein, CDR3 DNA. D genes are given only for firm matches. The listing skips clone size in some rows; elsewhere it reads once, few, many or a size class.

>TRBV5-1|TRBJ1-1|NA|TRBD1
CASSRHPQGEGGNTEAFF
TGCGCCAGCAGTCGCCACCCACAGGGGGAGGGGGGGAACACTGAAGCTTTCTTT
>TRBV6-1|TRBJ1-4|NA|TRBD1
CASSDKTGGIEKLFF
TGTGCCAGCAGTGATAAGACAGGGGGCATTGAAAAACTGTTTTTT
>TRBV6-6|TRBJ2-3|NA|TRBD2
CASIYSGVSTDTQYF
TGTGCCAGCATCTATAGCGGGGTTAGCACAGATACGCAGTATTTT
>TRBV11-2|TRBJ2-7|NA|NA
CASSKSTGIYEQYF
TGTGCCAGCAGCAAGTCTACAGGGATATACGAGCAGTACTTC
>TRBV5-3|TRBJ2-4|NA|NA
CARSLVGARNIQYF
TGTGCCAGAAGCTTAGTTGGGGCGCGGAACATTCAGTACTTC
>TRBV5-1|TRBJ1-1|NA|TRBD1
CASSSPPGTGVLTEAFF
TGCGCCAGCAGCTCCCCCCCCGGGACAGGGGTTCTCACTGAAGCTTTCTTT
>TRBV15|TRBJ2-3|NA|NA
CATSRASGFTDTQYF
TGTGCCACCAGCAGAGCTTCCGGGTTTACAGATACGCAGTATTTT
>TRBV19|TRBJ2-3|once|TRBD2
CASSSPSGASGRSSADTQYF
TGTGCCAGTAGTTCGCCGTCAGGGGCTAGCGGGAGGTCGTCCGCAGATACGCAGTATTTT
>TRBV7-9|TRBJ2-1|once|NA
CASSPLRTNNEQFF
TGTGCCAGCAGCCCCCTTCGTACAAACAATGAGCAGTTCTTC
>TRBV5-5|TRBJ1-2|NA|TRBD1
CASSLSGQGNYGYTF
TGTGCCAGCAGCTTGTCGGGACAGGGAAACTATGGCTACACCTTC
>TRBV27|TRBJ2-3|NA|TRBD1
CASNLDRGRTDTQYF
TGTGCCAGCAATCTCGACAGGGGGCGCACAGATACGCAGTATTTT
>TRBV2|TRBJ1-2|NA|NA
CASSEPGYGYTF
TGTGCCAGCAGTGAACCCGGGTACGGCTACACCTTC
>TRBV11-2|TRBJ2-3|NA|NA
CASSLGSLHSDTQYF
TGTGCCAGCAGCTTAGGTAGCCTGCATTCAGATACGCAGTATTTT
>TRBV25-1|TRBJ1-6|NA|NA
CASSDKGRSSPLHF
TGTGCCAGCAGTGACAAGGGGAGGAGTTCACCCCTCCACTTT
>TRBV19|TRBJ2-7|NA|TRBD1
CASRRDRGYEQYF
TGTGCCAGCCGCCGGGACAGGGGCTACGAGCAGTACTTC
>TRBV27|TRBJ2-1|NA|NA
CASSVTGYPNEQFF
TGTGCCAGCAGTGTTACAGGGTATCCCAATGAGCAGTTCTTC
>TRBV3-1/TRBV3-2|TRBJ2-7|NA|TRBD1
CASSQDWTGRSYEQYF
TGTGCCAGCAGCCAAGATTGGACAGGGCGCTCCTACGAGCAGTACTTC
>TRBV5-4|TRBJ1-4|NA|TRBD1
CASSLSQQGGGEKLFF
TGTGCCAGCAGCTTGTCACAACAGGGGGGGGGAGAAAAACTGTTTTTT
>TRBV11-3|TRBJ2-3|NA|NA
CASSLVTGASTDTQYF
TGTGCCAGCAGCTTAGTGACAGGAGCTAGCACAGATACGCAGTATTTT
>TRBV5-6|TRBJ2-7|once|NA
CASSLGYTSYEQYF
TGTGCCAGCAGCTTGGGTTACACCTCCTACGAGCAGTACTTC
>TRBV5-1|TRBJ2-1|NA|TRBD1
CASSVTGDEQFF
TGCGCCAGCAGCGTAACAGGGGATGAGCAGTTCTTC
>TRBV6-4|TRBJ2-6|NA|NA
CASSDGRVPHVGGANVLTF
TGTGCCAGCAGTGACGGTCGGGTCCCGCATGTCGGTGGGGCCAACGTCCTGACTTTC
>TRBV24-1|TRBJ2-1|NA|TRBD2
CATSDSALAGASNEQFF
TGTGCCACCAGTGATTCCGCGCTAGCGGGAGCGTCTAATGAGCAGTTCTTC
>TRBV19|TRBJ2-7|NA|NA
CASSPRQGLSYEQYF
TGTGCCAGTAGCCCCCGACAGGGACTTAGCTACGAGCAGTACTTC
>TRBV18|TRBJ1-3|NA|NA
CASSLTGTAGDTIYF
TGTGCCAGCTCACTAACCGGGACGGCAGGGGACACCATATATTTT
>TRBV27|TRBJ2-3|NA|TRBD2
CASSLERGSTDTQYF
TGTGCCAGCAGTCTCGAGCGGGGTAGCACAGATACGCAGTATTTT
>TRBV7-2|TRBJ2-2|NA|NA
CASSVLGELFF
TGTGCCAGCAGCGTACTCGGGGAGCTGTTTTTT
>TRBV20-1|TRBJ1-4|NA|NA
CSAPLNEKLFF
TGCAGTGCTCCCCTTAATGAAAAACTGTTTTTT
>TRBV2|TRBJ1-1|NA|NA
CASSDYPREAFF
TGTGCCAGCAGTGACTACCCACGGGAAGCTTTCTTT
>TRBV6-5|TRBJ2-5|NA|TRBD1
CASRAFGTGRETQYF
TGTGCCAGCAGAGCCTTTGGGACAGGGAGGGAGACCCAGTACTTC
>TRBV30|TRBJ1-1|NA|NA
CAWSRGIQSNTEAFF
TGTGCCTGGAGTCGGGGGATACAATCTAACACTGAAGCTTTCTTT
>TRBV29-1|TRBJ2-1|NA|NA
CSVEEQGEQFF
TGCAGCGTTGAAGAGCAGGGAGAGCAGTTCTTC
>TRBV19|TRBJ2-7|NA|TRBD2
CASSSGGRVPYEQYF
TGTGCCAGTAGTAGTGGCGGGAGGGTCCCCTACGAGCAGTACTTC
>TRBV3-1/TRBV3-2|TRBJ2-2|NA|TRBD2
CASREAGGTTGELFF
TGTGCCAGCCGGGAAGCGGGAGGAACCACCGGGGAGCTGTTTTTT
>TRBV18|TRBJ1-5|NA|NA
CASSPQQGNQPQHF
TGTGCCAGCTCACCTCAACAGGGAAATCAGCCCCAGCATTTT
>TRBV10-2|TRBJ2-3|NA|TRBD2
CASSPSGRTDTQYF
TGCGCCAGCAGCCCTAGCGGGAGGACAGATACGCAGTATTTT
>TRBV24-1|TRBJ1-6|NA|NA
CATSSSLKNSPLHF
TGTGCCACCAGTTCATCACTTAAAAATTCACCCCTCCACTTT
>TRBV6-2/TRBV6-3|TRBJ2-2|NA|TRBD2
CASSPGTSGNTGELFF
TGTGCCAGCAGTCCCGGGACTAGCGGAAACACCGGGGAGCTGTTTTTT
>TRBV6-5|TRBJ1-5|NA|TRBD1
CASSRQGGNQPQHF
TGTGCCAGCAGTCGACAGGGGGGAAATCAGCCCCAGCATTTT
>TRBV7-3|TRBJ2-1|NA|NA
CASSQGLSSSYNEQFF
TGTGCCAGCAGCCAAGGACTTTCCAGCTCCTACAATGAGCAGTTCTTC
>TRBV18|TRBJ1-2|NA|NA
CASSPPWQGRFYGYTF
TGTGCCAGCTCACCACCGTGGCAGGGCAGGTTCTATGGCTACACCTTC
>TRBV27|TRBJ1-1|NA|NA
CASTLFPGYTEAFF
TGTGCCAGCACCCTATTCCCGGGTTACACTGAAGCTTTCTTT
>TRBV12-3/TRBV12-4|TRBJ1-1|NA|TRBD1
CASSLSGGTEAFF
TGTGCCAGCAGTTTATCAGGGGGCACTGAAGCTTTCTTT
>TRBV6-2/TRBV6-3|TRBJ2-7|NA|NA
CASSPRQVRIIGQYF
TGTGCCAGCAGTCCGCGACAGGTTAGAATAATTGGGCAGTACTTC
>TRBV6-6|TRBJ1-3|once|TRBD1
CASKTGGAGNTIYF
TGTGCCAGCAAGACAGGGGGCGCTGGAAACACCATATATTTT
>TRBV29-1|TRBJ1-1|NA|TRBD1
CSADRGGETEAFF
TGCAGCGCCGACAGGGGAGGAGAAACTGAAGCTTTCTTT
>TRBV7-8|TRBJ1-1|NA|NA
CASSLLANTEAFF
TGTGCCAGCAGCTTACTGGCGAACACTGAAGCTTTCTTT
>TRBV10-3|TRBJ2-3|NA|TRBD2
CAISDWASGGDTQYF
TGTGCCATCAGTGATTGGGCTAGCGGGGGAGATACGCAGTATTTT
>TRBV9|TRBJ1-1|NA|NA
CASSVGPPWDSNTEAFF
TGTGCCAGCAGCGTAGGGCCCCCTTGGGACTCCAACACTGAAGCTTTCTTT
>TRBV29-1|TRBJ2-5|NA|NA
CSGIRGTQYF
TGCAGCGGAATACGGGGGACCCAGTACTTC
>TRBV19|TRBJ2-1|NA|NA
CASSRRGEGYNEQFF
TGTGCCAGTTCACGAAGGGGGGAGGGGTACAATGAGCAGTTCTTC
>TRBV7-9|TRBJ2-1|NA|TRBD1
CASSFGTGDSNEQFF
TGTGCCAGCAGCTTCGGGACAGGGGACAGTAATGAGCAGTTCTTC
>TRBV4-2|TRBJ2-7|NA|NA
CASSLRGGPATYEQYF
TGTGCCAGCAGCCTTAGAGGCGGCCCAGCCACCTACGAGCAGTACTTC
>TRBV11-3|TRBJ2-4|NA|TRBD2
CASSPTSGGPLAKNIQYF
TGTGCCAGCAGTCCCACTAGCGGGGGGCCCCTAGCCAAAAACATTCAGTACTTC
>TRBV19|TRBJ1-5|NA|TRBD1
CASSTQGVSNQPQHF
TGTGCCAGTAGTACACAGGGGGTAAGCAATCAGCCCCAGCATTTT
>TRBV11-1|TRBJ2-1|NA|NA
CASSLAGAAYNEQFF
TGTGCCAGCAGCTTAGCGGGAGCAGCGTACAATGAGCAGTTCTTC
>TRBV4-1|TRBJ2-2|NA|NA
CASSQDQGRIYNTGELFF
TGCGCCAGCAGCCAAGATCAGGGCAGGATCTATAACACCGGGGAGCTGTTTTTT
>TRBV6-6|TRBJ2-7|NA|NA
CASSSLRELVYEQYF
TGTGCCAGCAGCTCACTCCGGGAGCTTGTCTACGAGCAGTACTTC
>TRBV5-1|TRBJ2-1|NA|NA
CASSLAQANNEQFF
TGCGCCAGCAGCTTGGCGCAGGCTAACAATGAGCAGTTCTTC
>TRBV5-6|TRBJ2-7|NA|NA
CASSFAHSTYEQYF
TGTGCCAGCAGCTTTGCGCACAGCACCTACGAGCAGTACTTC